This TCR beta chain was recovered during a study of blood T cell repertoires in COVID-19. Study context: PBMCs, B-cell-depleted T cells, or T cells provided the cDNA or gDNA that made up the material.

Original analysis: Scientists estimated how many nucleated cells there were by amplifying reference gene primers. Method: immunoSEQ multiplex PCR; TCRdb's copy keeps in-frame clones and lacks some. The V and J calls and the clone size are those of that table, but D and trimming were determined from the DNA. The sample records around 160,000 clones, around 87% being singletons. This clone was seen a few times. V shed 1 base and J shed 2 bases, with 11 bases lying between them. The CDR3 contains 15 residues. The germline V gene encodes CDR1 LGHNA and CDR2 YSLEER. V and J are TRBV4-3 and TRBJ1-2; possibly TRBD1 for D (6 bases). The receptor was isolated from a woman aged 40-49 years who had been exposed to COVID-19. Sequencing was done on a sample of PBMCs or T cells enriched from blood (not recorded which). This CDR3 is CASSQVMDSNYGYTF. CDR3 in DNA: TGCGCCAGCAGCCAAGTAATGGACAGCAACTATGGCTACACCTTC.